Listed below are T cell receptor beta chains from one sample, sequenced in a study of liver allograft versus peripheral blood T cells. TCRdb re-analysed the reads in MiXCR, keeping a single row per CDR3 protein. The sample includes over 10,000 distinct CDR3 sequences, about 26% of them seen just once. The receptors were gathered from a human patient who had a liver transplant. Some T cells here may be from the graft donor. Both conserved end residues are part of each CDR3. Each record gives: D gene, clone size, V gene, J gene, CDR3 DNA, CDR3 protein. D genes are given only for firm matches. Expanded clones get a size class; other rows say once, few or many, or leave the size out.

>TRBD1|-|TRBV6-1|TRBJ1-2
TGTGCCAGCAGTGCCGACAGGGGATCGGCTGGCTACACCTTC
CASSADRGSAGYTF
>-|few|TRBV7-9|TRBJ2-7
TGTGCCAGCAGCTTCCAGAAGGCTTACGAGCAGTACTTC
CASSFQKAYEQYF
>TRBD1|medium-sized|TRBV29-1|TRBJ1-1
TGCAGCACCGGGACAGCTGGGGACACTGAAGCTTTCTTT
CSTGTAGDTEAFF
>TRBD1|-|TRBV25-1|TRBJ2-1
TGTGCCAGCAGTGGACAGGGGTCAACAACCTACAATGAGCAGTTCTTC
CASSGQGSTTYNEQFF
>-|few|TRBV6-2/TRBV6-3|TRBJ1-3
TGTGCCAGCAGAAAGGACGCAGGGTTCTCTGGAAACACCATATATTTT
CASRKDAGFSGNTIYF
>TRBD1|medium-sized|TRBV19|TRBJ2-2
TGTGCCAGTAGTCCCCGGACAGGTACGAACACCGGGGAGCTGTTTTTT
CASSPRTGTNTGELFF
>-|few|TRBV6-1|TRBJ1-5
TGTGCCAGCAGTGAAGGGGGCGCGGAACAGCCCCAGCATTTT
CASSEGGAEQPQHF
>TRBD1|-|TRBV20-1|TRBJ2-1
TGCAGTGCTAAGCCCCTGGACAGGGCTACATCGAATGAGCAGTTCTTC
CSAKPLDRATSNEQFF
>TRBD1|medium-sized|TRBV24-1|TRBJ1-1
TGTGCCACCAGGGGACAGGGGACTGAAGCTTTCTTT
CATRGQGTEAFF
>-|-|TRBV7-9|TRBJ1-1
TGTGCCAGCAGCTTCGGGACAATGAACACTGAAGCTTTCTTT
CASSFGTMNTEAFF
>-|few|TRBV7-9|TRBJ1-1
TGTGCCAGCAGCTCGGAGGACAGGAACACTGAAGCTTTCTTT
CASSSEDRNTEAFF